This TCR beta chain was found in a study of blood T cells in healthy people across ages. About the research overall: Capture via template switching afforded approximately one barcoded beta molecule per two T cells.

Germline-derived CDR1 and CDR2 are DFQATT and SNEGSKA (reference sequence). The CDR3 contains 15 residues. V was pared by 2 bases and J by 3 bases, with 17 bases between. This clonotype was seen ten or more times. The antigen is undetermined. Alongside a J-beta primer mix, a sample-barcoded 5' primer served in a second PCR lasting about 6 to 12 cycles. Every molecule of cDNA carried a tag from a template-switch adaptor with 12 random nucleotides. From the 5' RACE reads, TCRdb called clonotypes with MiXCR, one entry per CDR3 protein. The table includes just under 900,000 distinct CDR3 sequences, more than 25% detected once. Regarding the study as a whole: It was not known whether donors were CMV positive (a possible confounder of expanded clonotype changes). TCR beta diversity correlated strongly with naive T cell percentage.

The TCR originated in a woman older than 75 in good health. The gene calls are TRBV20-1 and TRBJ2-7, with D perhaps TRBD1 or TRBD2 (5 bases each). Specimen: blood. This chain's CDR3 is CSARNLGRDYYEQYF. The CDR3 region has the DNA TGCAGTGCTAGAAACCTGGGGCGTGACTACTACGAGCAGTACTTC.